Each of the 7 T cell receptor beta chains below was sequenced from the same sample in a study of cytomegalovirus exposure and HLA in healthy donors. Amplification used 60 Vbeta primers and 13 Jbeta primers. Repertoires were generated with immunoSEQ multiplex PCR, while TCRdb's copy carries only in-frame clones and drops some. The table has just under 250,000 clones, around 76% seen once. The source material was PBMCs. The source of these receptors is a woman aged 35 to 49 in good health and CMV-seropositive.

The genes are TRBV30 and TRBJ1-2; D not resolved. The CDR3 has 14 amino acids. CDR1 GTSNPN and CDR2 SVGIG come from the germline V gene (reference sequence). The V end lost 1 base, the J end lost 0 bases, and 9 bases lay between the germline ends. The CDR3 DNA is TGTGCCTGGAGTGCGGGGTTGTCTAACTATGGCTACACCTTC. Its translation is CAWSAGLSNYGYTF.

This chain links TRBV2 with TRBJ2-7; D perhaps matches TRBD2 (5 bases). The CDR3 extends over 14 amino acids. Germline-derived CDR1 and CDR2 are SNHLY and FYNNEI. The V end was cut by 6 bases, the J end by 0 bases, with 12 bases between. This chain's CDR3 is CASRKVGSSYEQYF. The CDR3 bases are TGTGCCAGCAGAAAGGTAGGGAGCTCCTACGAGCAGTACTTC.

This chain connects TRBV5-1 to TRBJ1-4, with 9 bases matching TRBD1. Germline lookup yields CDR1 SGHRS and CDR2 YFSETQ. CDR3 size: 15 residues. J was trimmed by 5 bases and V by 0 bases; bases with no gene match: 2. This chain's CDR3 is CASSLEGTGNEKLFF. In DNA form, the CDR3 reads TGCGCCAGCAGCTTGGAAGGGACAGGGAATGAAAAACTGTTTTTT.

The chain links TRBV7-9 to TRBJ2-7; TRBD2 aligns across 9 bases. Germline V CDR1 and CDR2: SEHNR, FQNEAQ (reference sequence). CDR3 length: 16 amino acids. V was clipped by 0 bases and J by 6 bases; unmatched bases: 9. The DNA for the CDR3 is TGTGCCAGCAGCTTAGCCTGGTTAGCGGGAGCGGGCGAGCAGTACTTC. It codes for CASSLAWLAGAGEQYF. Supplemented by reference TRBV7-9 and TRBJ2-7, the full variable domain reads DTGVSQNPRHKITKRGQNVTFRCDPISEHNRLYWYRQTLGQGPEFLTYFQNEAQLEKSRLLSDRFSAERPKGSFSTLEIQRTEQGDSAMYLCASSLAWLAGAGEQYFGPGTRLTVT.

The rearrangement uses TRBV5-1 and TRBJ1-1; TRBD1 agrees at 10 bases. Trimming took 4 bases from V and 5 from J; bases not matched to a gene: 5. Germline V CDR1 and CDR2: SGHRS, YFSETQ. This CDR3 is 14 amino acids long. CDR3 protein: CASSTGQGVTEAFF. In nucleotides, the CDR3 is TGCGCCAGCAGCACCGGACAGGGGGTTACTGAAGCTTTCTTT. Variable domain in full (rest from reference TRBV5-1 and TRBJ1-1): KAGVTQTPRYLIKTRGQQVTLSCSPISGHRSVSWYQQTPGQGLQFLFEYFSETQRNKGNFPGRFSGRQFSNSRSEMNVSTLELGDSALYLCASSTGQGVTEAFFGQGTRLTVV.

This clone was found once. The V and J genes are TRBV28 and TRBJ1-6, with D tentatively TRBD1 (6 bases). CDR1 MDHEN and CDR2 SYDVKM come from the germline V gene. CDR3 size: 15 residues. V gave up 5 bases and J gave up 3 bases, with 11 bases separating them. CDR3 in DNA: TGTGCCAGCAGTCCAGGGGACGACTATAATTCACCCCTCCACTTT. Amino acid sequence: CASSPGDDYNSPLHF.

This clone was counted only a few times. As DNA, the CDR3 is TGTGCCAGCAGGGTGAGGGACACCTATAATTCACCCCTCCACTTT. As protein: CASRVRDTYNSPLHF. The J gene is TRBJ1-6, the V gene TRBV9; weak D call: TRBD1 (6 bases). The V and J ends lost 5 bases and 2 bases respectively, with 11 bases between them. This CDR3 has 15 residues. Per germline, CDR1 SGDLS and CDR2 YYNGEE.